Listed here are 14 T cell receptor beta chains from one sample, sequenced in a study of blood T cell repertoires in COVID-19. Here immunoSEQ multiplex PCR was the method, and the copy in TCRdb shows in-frame clones only, minus some. Of about 210,000 clones detected, over 75% appear once; the ten largest clones hold approximately 5%. The sample was peripheral blood. Receptors were obtained from a man aged 45-60 years with COVID-19, enrolled during active disease.

The chain is built from TRBV21-1 and TRBJ1-2; the DNA was not used to check the table's D call, TRBD1. TRBV21-1 is marked as a pseudogene. This CDR3 is 16 amino acids long. The CDR3: CASSRQRSERLSGYTF. Here the CDR3 DNA reads TGTGCCAGCAGCAGACAAAGATCCGAAAGGTTGTCTGGCTACACCTTC.

The V and J genes are TRBV7-3 and TRBJ1-5, with 7 nucleotides matching TRBD1. The CDR3 is 16 amino acids. Trimming removed 5 bases from V and 7 bases from J; junction bases left unmatched: 14. CDR1 SGHTA and CDR2 FQGTGA come from the germline V gene. The CDR3, as DNA: TGTGCCAGCAGCCTCAATCGGTGGGACAGAGGGCAGCCCCAGCATTTT. This gives the protein CASSLNRWDRGQPQHF.

This CDR3 is CASSEGPDTQYF. The CDR3 nucleotides read TGCGCCAGCAGTGAGGGGCCAGATACGCAGTATTTT. The chain employs TRBV10-1 and TRBJ2-3, with no clear D. V lost 2 bases and J lost 4, with 4 bases in between. Germline lookup yields CDR1 WNHNN and CDR2 SYGVQD (reference sequence). There are 12 residues in the CDR3.

This clone was counted once. V is TRBV4-1 and J is TRBJ2-3; TRBD1 agrees at 7 bases. The germline V gene encodes CDR1 MGHRA and CDR2 YSYEKL. V shed 2 bases, J shed 0 bases, and the junction held 2 bases outside the gene matches. CDR3 length: 15 residues. CDR3 nucleotide sequence: TGCGCCAGCAGCCAAACAGGGGCTAGCACAGATACGCAGTATTTT. It is translated as CASSQTGASTDTQYF.

The V gene is TRBV11-2, the J gene TRBJ2-1, with TRBD2 identical over 8 bases. The J segment lost 0 bases and the V segment lost 5 bases, leaving 3 bases of the junction unmatched. Germline V gene data show CDR1 as SGHAT and CDR2 as FQNNGV. This CDR3 region has 15 residues. The CDR3: CASSRGGSSYNEQFF. For the CDR3, the DNA is TGTGCCAGCAGCCGGGGGGGGAGCTCCTACAATGAGCAGTTCTTC.

This clone was found once. The chain is built from TRBV5-5 and TRBJ1-4; 10 bases fit TRBD1. CDR1 is SGHKS, CDR2 YYEKEE, per germline (reference sequence). J was trimmed by 6 bases and V by 4 bases; bases with no gene match: 6. The CDR3 loop spans 15 amino acids. CDR3 nucleotides: TGTGCCAGCAGCGGTGGACAGGGGGTTTATGAAAAACTGTTTTTT. It codes for CASSGGQGVYEKLFF.

The genes are TRBV7-2 and TRBJ1-3; D is unresolved. V lost 5 bases to trimming and J lost 3 bases, with 11 bases between them. The germline V gene encodes CDR1 SGHTA and CDR2 FQGNSA. CDR3 length: 14 residues. The CDR3 protein is CASSGRVYGNTIYF. CDR3 bases: TGTGCCAGCAGCGGTCGGGTTTATGGAAACACCATATATTTT.

The chain carries TRBV11-2 and TRBJ2-6; 11 nucleotides line up with TRBD1. The CDR3 sequence is 18 residues long. CDR1 and CDR2 from the germline V gene are SGHAT and FQNNGV. V dropped 6 bases and J dropped 1; count of bases not matched to a gene: 8. CDR3 region: CASRQPGTGGSGANVLTF. The CDR3 DNA is TGTGCCAGCAGGCAGCCCGGGACAGGGGGATCTGGGGCCAACGTCCTGACTTTC.

CDR3 DNA sequence: TGCAGTGCTAGTCTCACAGGGGGAGGCTATGGCTACACCTTC. Protein sequence: CSASLTGGGYGYTF. The chain links TRBV20-1 to TRBJ1-2; 8 nucleotides agree with TRBD1. J lost 4 bases, V lost 3 bases, and 7 bases had no gene match. Germline CDR1 and CDR2: DFQATT and SNEGSKA (reference sequence). The CDR3 spans 14 residues.

The chain employs TRBV19 and TRBJ1-2; unclear D gene. The length of the CDR3 is 13 residues. CDR1 is LNHDA, CDR2 SQIVND, per germline (reference sequence). Trimming left V 5 bases short and J 6 bases short, with 13 bases between. The CDR3 sequence is CASSLGLEHGYTF. The CDR3, as DNA: TGTGCCAGTAGTCTGGGCTTAGAACATGGCTACACCTTC.

The chain combines TRBV18 with TRBJ1-4, with 7 bases lining up with TRBD1. The germline gives CDR1 KGHSH, CDR2 LQKENI. The CDR3 is 14 residues long. V was clipped by 3 bases and J by 5 bases; unmatched bases: 3. CDR3 nucleotides: TGTGCCAGCTCACCGGGACAGAGAAATGAAAAACTGTTTTTT. It yields the protein CASSPGQRNEKLFF. Together with reference TRBV18 and TRBJ1-4, the CDR3 gives the full variable domain: NAGVMQNPRHLVRRRGQEARLRCSPMKGHSHVYWYRQLPEEGLKFMVYLQKENIIDESGMPKERFSAEFPKEGPSILRIQQVVRGDSAAYFCASSPGQRNEKLFFGSGTQLSVL.

The J gene is TRBJ1-1, the V gene TRBV5-4, with 9 nucleotides matching TRBD1. The CDR3 totals 14 residues. Germline V lookup: CDR1 SGHNT, CDR2 YYREEE (reference sequence). With V trimmed by 6 bases and J by 5 bases, 8 bases remained unmatched. CDR3 bases: TGTGCCAGCATCCCACAGGGGGCAGGTACTGAAGCTTTCTTT. Translation: CASIPQGAGTEAFF. The entire variable domain, with the rest obtained from reference TRBV5-4 and TRBJ1-1, is as follows: ETGVTQSPTHLIKTRGQQVTLRCSSQSGHNTVSWYQQALGQGPQFIFQYYREEENGRGNFPPRFSGLQFPNYSSELNVNALELDDSALYLCASIPQGAGTEAFFGQGTRLTVV.

The chain employs TRBV6-1 and TRBJ2-5, with a possible D match to TRBD1 (6 bases). Germline lookup yields CDR1 MNHNS and CDR2 SASEGT. The CDR3 contains 21 residues. V lost 0 bases and J 6 bases, leaving 32 bases between the germline ends. This CDR3 is CASSEAAPLASRTVFRKTQYF. The CDR3 bases are TGTGCCAGCAGTGAAGCGGCGCCCCTAGCCTCGAGGACAGTCTTTCGGAAGACCCAGTACTTC.

This chain connects TRBV28 to TRBJ2-7; the D gene is possibly TRBD1 (5 bases). Germline V gene data show CDR1 as MDHEN and CDR2 as SYDVKM. CDR3 length: 15 residues. The germline V and J ends were trimmed by 8 bases and 2 bases, with 19 bases remaining between them. CDR3 nucleotides: TGTGCCAGCCTTTCTGGGGCACGCTATCCCTACGAGCAGTACTTC. It yields the protein CASLSGARYPYEQYF.